The 32 T cell receptor beta chains below all came from one sample that was sequenced in a study of T cells after posttransplantation cyclophosphamide. Only in-frame clones appear in the TCRdb table, and some are missing; sequencing was by immunoSEQ multiplex PCR. The data contain 35,000 to 50,000 clones, around 90% of them singletons. Cyclophosphamide on days +3 and +4 followed busulfan-fludarabine conditioning and a marrow graft. This material consisted of PBMCs, taken 55 to 70 days after allogeneic stem cell transplant with posttransplant cyclophosphamide. The origin of the receptors is a male patient between 60 and 69 years old who received an allogeneic stem cell transplant from a related donor and was CMV-positive. Some T cells could come from the graft donor.

The rearrangement joins TRBV19 to TRBJ1-3; no firm D call. This CDR3 spans 16 amino acids. V dropped 7 bases and J dropped 1 base, with 17 bases sitting between them. The germline CDR1 and CDR2 sequences are LNHDA and SQIVND (reference sequence). The CDR3 is CASNNYQLRSGNTIYF. The CDR3 DNA reads TGTGCCAGTAATAACTATCAACTGAGGTCTGGAAACACCATATATTTT.

CDR3 bases: TGTGCCAGCAGTGGAGGGACAGGAAGTAATCAGCCCCAGCATTTT. It translates to CASSGGTGSNQPQHF. This chain links TRBV6-1 with TRBJ1-5, with 8 bases that match TRBD1. Germline V gene sequence: CDR1 MNHNS, CDR2 SASEGT. With V trimmed by 4 bases and J by 4 bases, 6 bases remained unmatched. The CDR3 loop spans 15 amino acids.

The chain links TRBV6-5 to TRBJ2-2; D possibly corresponds to TRBD2 (6 bases). The CDR3 is 15 residues long. Deletions cut 0 bases from V and 8 bases from J, with 13 bases between. CDR1 MNHEY and CDR2 SVGAGI come from the germline V gene. CDR3 bases: TGTGCCAGCAGTTACTCGACTATAGGAGGGGGGGAGCTGTTTTTT. This encodes CASSYSTIGGGELFF.

CDR3 amino acids: CASSSVTGRSEKLFF. Here the CDR3 DNA reads TGCGCCAGCAGCTCCGTCACAGGGAGAAGCGAAAAACTGTTTTTT. The chain uses TRBV5-1 and TRBJ1-4; possibly TRBD1 for D (6 bases). The length of the CDR3 is 15 residues. Germline V gives CDR1 SGHRS, CDR2 YFSETQ. With 3 bases removed from V and 8 bases from J, the gap between germline ends came to 17 bases.

The chain is built from TRBV5-6 and TRBJ2-5; 10 bases agree with TRBD2. This CDR3 region has 16 residues. From germline, CDR1 is SGHDT and CDR2 YYEEEE. V shed 2 bases and J 7 bases; nucleotides not matched to a gene: 11. CDR3 bases: TGTGCCAGCAGCTTTGGGAGCGGGGGGGGCCCTAGGACCCAGTACTTC. It codes for CASSFGSGGGPRTQYF.

This clone was recorded only once. The V call is TRBV5-6, the J call TRBJ2-1; a possible D gene is TRBD1 (6 bases). Trimming pared 4 bases from V and 3 bases from J, leaving 14 bases between. This CDR3 region has 15 residues. Germline V gene data show CDR1 as SGHDT and CDR2 as YYEEEE. CDR3 amino acids: CASSPDQGNYNEQFF. The CDR3 bases are TGTGCCAGCAGCCCAGATCAGGGGAACTACAATGAGCAGTTCTTC.

V gene TRBV10-3 combines with J gene TRBJ2-1; the match to TRBD1 covers 7 bases. Germline V gene lookup returns CDR1 ENHRY and CDR2 SYGVKD. The ends lost 5 bases at V and 4 bases at J; junction bases unmatched: 5. The CDR3 length is 14 residues. Here the CDR3 reads CAISRGDSYNEQFF. The CDR3 coding sequence is TGTGCCATCAGTAGAGGGGACAGTTACAATGAGCAGTTCTTC.

V gene TRBV6-1 combines with J gene TRBJ1-1; possible D gene TRBD1, 6 bases. V lost 2 bases, J lost 5 bases, and 12 bases lay in between. The CDR3 contains 14 residues. Germline V gives CDR1 MNHNS, CDR2 SASEGT. This CDR3 is CASSETGSRTEAFF. Here the CDR3 DNA reads TGTGCCAGCAGTGAAACAGGGTCGCGGACTGAAGCTTTCTTT.

The chain combines TRBV6-5 with TRBJ1-4; the D gene is possibly TRBD1 (5 bases). CDR3 length: 14 amino acids. Trimming cost V 6 bases and J 7 bases, with 15 bases left between them. CDR1 is MNHEY, CDR2 SVGAGI, per germline. As DNA, the CDR3 is TGTGCCAGCAGCGTAGGGGCTTTGAGTGAAAAACTGTTTTTT. It codes for CASSVGALSEKLFF.

This chain connects TRBV21-1 to TRBJ2-7; the table names TRBD1, a call not compared with the DNA. TRBV21-1 is reported as a pseudogene. CDR3 length: 19 residues. The CDR3 DNA reads as TGTGCCAGCACGAGAAAGGGGCGTCGAACCAAAAAAAAACGTTCCGAGCAGTACGTC. The encoded protein is CASTRKGRRTKKKRSEQYV.

This chain joins TRBV27 and TRBJ1-1; D might be TRBD1 (5 bases). This CDR3 comprises 17 residues. The V end lost 0 bases, the J end lost 0 bases, and 14 bases lay between the germline ends. The V gene's germline CDR1 is MNHEY and CDR2 SMNVEV (reference sequence). Written as DNA, the CDR3 is TGTGCCAGCAGTTTATCGCGGGGGGGGGTGGTGAACACTGAAGCTTTCTTT. It encodes CASSLSRGGVVNTEAFF.

J is TRBJ1-5 and V is TRBV5-4, with D unclear. Germline V gene data show CDR1 as SGHNT and CDR2 as YYREEE (reference sequence). The CDR3 loop spans 12 amino acids. With 3 bases removed from V and 4 bases from J, the gap between germline ends came to 5 bases. This chain's CDR3 is CASSWENQPQHF. DNA for the CDR3: TGTGCCAGCAGCTGGGAGAATCAGCCCCAGCATTTT.

The chain links TRBV5-1 to TRBJ2-1; tentative D call: TRBD2 (5 bases). Germline V gene sequence: CDR1 SGHRS, CDR2 YFSETQ. V lost 2 bases to trimming and J lost 7 bases, with 19 bases between them. CDR3 length: 16 amino acids. This CDR3 is CASSFNPYSDGNEQFF. DNA of the CDR3: TGCGCCAGCAGCTTTAACCCCTATAGCGACGGGAATGAGCAGTTCTTC.

V is TRBV6-5 and J is TRBJ2-2; D unresolved. The CDR3 length is 14 residues. The germline V gene has CDR1 MNHEY and CDR2 SVGAGI. V was cut by 3 bases and J by 5 bases, with 10 bases left in between. The CDR3, as DNA: TGTGCCAGCAGTTATCTCACGGAGACCGGGGAGCTGTTTTTT. Translating it yields CASSYLTETGELFF.

The chain carries TRBV5-5 and TRBJ1-4, with 12 bases identical to TRBD1. CDR1 is SGHKS, CDR2 YYEKEE, per germline (reference sequence). V lost 4 bases to trimming and J lost 8 bases; unmatched junction nucleotides: 9. The CDR3 extends over 16 amino acids. The DNA of the CDR3 is TGTGCCAGCAGCCCACTGGGACAGGGGGCGAGGGAAAAACTGTTTTTT. Encoded protein: CASSPLGQGAREKLFF.

V and J are TRBV7-9 and TRBJ1-1; D not resolved. The V end lost 3 bases, the J end lost 0 bases, and 14 bases lay between the germline ends. Per the germline V gene, CDR1 is SEHNR and CDR2 is FQNEAQ (reference sequence). This CDR3 is 16 amino acids long. DNA for the CDR3: TGTGCCAGCAGCTTCGATGTCCTTCTAGTGAACACTGAAGCTTTCTTT. Residues: CASSFDVLLVNTEAFF.

The V gene is TRBV6-4, the J gene TRBJ1-1; D not resolved. The germline V and J ends were trimmed by 0 bases and 3 bases, with 5 bases remaining between them. Germline CDR1 is MRHNA and CDR2 is SNTAGT. The CDR3 extends over 13 amino acids. The CDR3 sequence is CASSDSRYTEAFF. Here the CDR3 DNA reads TGTGCCAGCAGTGACTCGAGGTACACTGAAGCTTTCTTT.

In DNA form, the CDR3 reads TGTGCTAGTGGTCCGGGACAGGGGTTGGGCTACACCTTC. Its translation is CASGPGQGLGYTF. This sequence joins TRBV12-5 and TRBJ1-2; TRBD1 aligns across 10 bases. V lost 5 bases and J lost 8; bases outside the gene matches: 5. Germline V lookup: CDR1 LGHNT, CDR2 FRNRAP. The CDR3 totals 13 residues.

This clone turned up a few times. The V call is TRBV5-6, the J call TRBJ1-1, with TRBD1 matching over 7 bases. Unmatched junction bases numbered 8, after V lost 3 bases and J lost 0 bases. Germline CDR1 and CDR2: SGHDT and YYEEEE. The CDR3 covers 16 residues. CDR3 amino acids: CASSSMTGIMNTEAFF. The DNA of the CDR3 is TGTGCCAGCAGCTCCATGACAGGGATTATGAACACTGAAGCTTTCTTT.

The chain links TRBV19 to TRBJ1-1, with TRBD1 matching 9 bases. The J segment lost 1 base and the V segment lost 5 bases, leaving 2 bases of the junction unmatched. This CDR3 comprises 14 residues. CDR1 is LNHDA, CDR2 SQIVND, per germline (reference sequence). The CDR3 sequence is CASSGQGSNTEAFF. The CDR3 bases are TGTGCCAGTAGTGGACAGGGGTCGAACACTGAAGCTTTCTTT.

The chain uses TRBV19 and TRBJ1-2; 10 nucleotides line up with TRBD1. Germline V gives CDR1 LNHDA, CDR2 SQIVND (reference sequence). The CDR3 totals 17 residues. The ends lost 5 bases at V and 3 bases at J; junction bases unmatched: 12. The CDR3 nucleotides read TGTGCCAGTAGTTTAGGATGGACAGGGGGACTTTACTATGGCTACACCTTC. Its protein product is CASSLGWTGGLYYGYTF.

This clone was counted once. The chain uses TRBV30 and TRBJ1-2; the D is unclear. With 0 bases removed from V and 8 bases from J, the gap between germline ends came to 16 bases. The germline V gene has CDR1 GTSNPN and CDR2 SVGIG (reference sequence). This CDR3 region has 14 residues. The CDR3 sequence is CAWSVDSRTRGYTF. DNA for the CDR3: TGTGCCTGGAGTGTGGACTCGAGAACCCGGGGCTACACCTTC.

The chain has TRBV9 and TRBJ1-1; TRBD1 aligns across 10 bases. The germline gives CDR1 SGDLS, CDR2 YYNGEE. The trim removed 4 bases at V and 3 bases at J, leaving 6 bases unmatched. The CDR3 loop spans 15 amino acids. The CDR3 region is CASSPWDRGHTEAFF. Written as DNA, the CDR3 is TGTGCCAGCAGCCCCTGGGACAGGGGTCACACTGAAGCTTTCTTT.

The DNA for the CDR3 is TGTGCCAGCAGGCCGTTTAGCGGGGGGTACAATGAGCAGTTCTTC. This codes for CASRPFSGGYNEQFF. This chain links TRBV6-5 with TRBJ2-1, with 10 bases identical to TRBD2. Germline CDR1 and CDR2: MNHEY and SVGAGI. V dropped 6 bases and J dropped 4; count of bases not matched to a gene: 6. CDR3 length: 15 amino acids.

Notes on this clone: The DNA is left out, because the CDR3 cannot be placed on it with certainty; the CDR3 is given as TCRdb lists it. The J gene is TRBJ1-1, the V gene TRBV29-1; the table calls TRBD1, which could not be checked here. With termini counted, the CDR3 has 12 amino acids. Germline V gene lookup returns CDR1 SQVTM and CDR2 ANQGSEA. CDR3 sequence: CSVAEGATSTFF.

The CDR3 is CASSPSLASEADTQYF. The CDR3 DNA sequence: TGTGCCAGCTCACCTAGCTTGGCATCCGAGGCGGATACGCAGTATTTT. This chain connects TRBV18 to TRBJ2-3; D unclear. This CDR3 has 16 residues. V gave up 3 bases and J gave up 6 bases, with 19 bases separating them. In germline, CDR1 is KGHSH, CDR2 LQKENI.

This clone was seen only once. The V and J genes are TRBV6-1 and TRBJ1-1; D is perhaps TRBD1 (6 bases). V was cut by 9 bases and J by 11 bases, with 22 bases left in between. The CDR3 extends over 13 amino acids. CDR1 and CDR2 from the germline V gene are MNHNS and SASEGT. Written as DNA, the CDR3 is TGTGCCAGTGCCACAGCACAGGGTTTGGTGGCTTTCTTT. This codes for CASATAQGLVAFF.

This chain joins TRBV5-4 and TRBJ2-5; TRBD2 agrees at 8 bases. CDR1 and CDR2 from the germline V gene are SGHNT and YYREEE (reference sequence). The V and J ends lost 6 bases and 0 bases, in that order; junction bases with no gene match: 10. The CDR3 runs to 16 residues. The CDR3 bases are TGTGCCAGCACCCCGGGTAGCGGGGCGTACCAAGAGACCCAGTACTTC. Translation gives CASTPGSGAYQETQYF.

The CDR3, as DNA: TGTGCCAGCAGCTCCCTAGACAGGGTCAGCAATCAGCCCCAGCATTTT. As protein: CASSSLDRVSNQPQHF. The chain joins TRBV27 to TRBJ1-5, with 7 bases matching TRBD1. V dropped 6 bases and J dropped 1; count of bases not matched to a gene: 9. This CDR3 is 16 amino acids long. Germline V gene data show CDR1 as MNHEY and CDR2 as SMNVEV (reference sequence).

V and J are TRBV7-2 and TRBJ2-7; TRBD1 matches at 7 bases. The CDR3 spans 14 residues. Trimming cost V 6 bases and J 3 bases; bases outside gene matches: 8. CDR1 and CDR2 from the germline V gene are SGHTA and FQGNSA. The CDR3 loop is CASRDGTVNYEQYF. As DNA, the CDR3 is TGTGCCAGCAGGGACGGGACAGTTAACTACGAGCAGTACTTC. Full variable domain (remainder filled in from reference TRBV7-2 and TRBJ2-7): GAGVSQSPSNKVTEKGKDVELRCDPISGHTALYWYRQSLGQGLEFLIYFQGNSAPDKSGLPSDRFSAERTGGSVSTLTIQRTQQEDSAVYLCASRDGTVNYEQYFGPGTRLTVT.

This chain joins TRBV18 and TRBJ1-1; 9 bases fit TRBD1. V was clipped by 4 bases and J by 5 bases; unmatched bases: 5. This CDR3 is 14 amino acids long. Germline CDR1 and CDR2: KGHSH and LQKENI. The CDR3 nucleotides read TGTGCCAGCTCACAGCGACAGGGGGAGACTGAAGCTTTCTTT. The encoded protein is CASSQRQGETEAFF.

V is TRBV2 and J is TRBJ2-7, with D maybe TRBD1 (6 bases). This CDR3 contains 13 residues. Looked up from germline, CDR1 is SNHLY and CDR2 is FYNNEI. Trimming took 4 bases from V and 7 from J, leaving 14 bases between them. In DNA form, the CDR3 reads TGTGCCAGCAGTGCAGGGGAGTCGTGGGAGCAGTACTTC. As protein: CASSAGESWEQYF.